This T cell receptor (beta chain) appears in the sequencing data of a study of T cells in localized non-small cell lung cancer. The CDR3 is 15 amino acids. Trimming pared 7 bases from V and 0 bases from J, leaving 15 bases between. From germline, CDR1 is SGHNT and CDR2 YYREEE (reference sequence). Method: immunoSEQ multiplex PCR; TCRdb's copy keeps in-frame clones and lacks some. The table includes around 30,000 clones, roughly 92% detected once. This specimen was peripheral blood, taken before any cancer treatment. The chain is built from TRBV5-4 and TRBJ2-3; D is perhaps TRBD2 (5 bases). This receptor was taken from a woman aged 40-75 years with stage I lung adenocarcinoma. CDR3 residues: CASYPSGKSTDTQYF. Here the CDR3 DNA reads TGTGCCAGCTACCCCTCGGGGAAAAGCACAGATACGCAGTATTTT.